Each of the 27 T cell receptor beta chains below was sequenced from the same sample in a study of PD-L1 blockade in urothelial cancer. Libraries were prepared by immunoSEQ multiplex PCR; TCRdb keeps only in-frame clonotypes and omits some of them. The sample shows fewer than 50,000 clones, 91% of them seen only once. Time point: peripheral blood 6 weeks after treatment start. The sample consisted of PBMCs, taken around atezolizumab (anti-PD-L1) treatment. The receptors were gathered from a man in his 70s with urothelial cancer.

The CDR3 region has the DNA TGTGCCAGCAGTTTAACAGGGGTAACTAATGAAAAACTGTTTTTT. Translated, it gives CASSLTGVTNEKLFF. The chain combines TRBV28 with TRBJ1-4; TRBD1 aligns across 7 bases. Germline V gene lookup returns CDR1 MDHEN and CDR2 SYDVKM. Unmatched junction bases numbered 1, after V lost 2 bases and J lost 1 base. This CDR3 has 15 amino acids. The complete variable domain, with remaining parts taken from reference TRBV28 and TRBJ1-4, reads DVKVTQSSRYLVKRTGEKVFLECVQDMDHENMFWYRQDPGLGLRLIYFSYDVKMKEKGDIPEGYSVSREKKERFSLILESASTNQTSMYLCASSLTGVTNEKLFFGSGTQLSVL.

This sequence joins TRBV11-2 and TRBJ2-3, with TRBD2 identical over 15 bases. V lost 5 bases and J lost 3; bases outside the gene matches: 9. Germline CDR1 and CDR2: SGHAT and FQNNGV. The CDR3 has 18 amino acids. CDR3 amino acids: CASSTTGLAGGVTDTQYF. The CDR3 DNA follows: TGTGCCAGCAGCACCACGGGACTAGCGGGAGGAGTGACAGATACGCAGTATTTT.

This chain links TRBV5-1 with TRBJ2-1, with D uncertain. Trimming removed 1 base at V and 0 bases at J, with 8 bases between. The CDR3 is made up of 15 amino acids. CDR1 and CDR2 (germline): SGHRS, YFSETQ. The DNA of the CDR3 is TGCGCCAGCAGCTTGTTAGTGAGCTCCTACAATGAGCAGTTCTTC. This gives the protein CASSLLVSSYNEQFF.

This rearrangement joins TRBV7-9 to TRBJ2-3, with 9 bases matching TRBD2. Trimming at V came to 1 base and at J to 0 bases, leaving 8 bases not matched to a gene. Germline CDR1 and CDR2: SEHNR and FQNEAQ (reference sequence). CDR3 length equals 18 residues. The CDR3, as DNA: TGTGCCAGCAGCTTAGGGCTAGCGGGGACTTCTAGCACAGATACGCAGTATTTT. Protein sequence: CASSLGLAGTSSTDTQYF.

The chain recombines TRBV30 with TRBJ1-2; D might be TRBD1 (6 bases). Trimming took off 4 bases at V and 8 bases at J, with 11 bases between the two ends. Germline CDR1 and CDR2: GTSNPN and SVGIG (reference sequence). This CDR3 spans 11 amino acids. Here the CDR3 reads CAWTNRVGYTF. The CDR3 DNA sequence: TGTGCCTGGACCAACAGGGTCGGCTACACCTTC. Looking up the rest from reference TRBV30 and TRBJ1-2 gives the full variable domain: SQTIHQWPATLVQPVGSPLSLECTVEGTSNPNLYWYRQAAGRGLQLLFYSVGIGQISSEVPQNLSASRPQDRQFILSSKKLLLSDSGFYLCAWTNRVGYTFGSGTRLTVV.

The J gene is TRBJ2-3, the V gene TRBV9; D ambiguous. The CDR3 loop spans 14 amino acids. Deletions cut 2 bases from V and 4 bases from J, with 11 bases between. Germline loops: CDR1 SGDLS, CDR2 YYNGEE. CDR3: CASSVQATADTQYF. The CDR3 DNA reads TGTGCCAGCAGCGTCCAAGCGACCGCAGATACGCAGTATTTT.

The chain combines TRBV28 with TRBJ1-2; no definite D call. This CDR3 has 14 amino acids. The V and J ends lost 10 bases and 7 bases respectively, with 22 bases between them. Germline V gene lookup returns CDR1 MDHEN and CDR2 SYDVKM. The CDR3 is CAIIPNRLRGGYTF. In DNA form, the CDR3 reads TGTGCCATCATCCCAAATCGACTTCGGGGTGGCTACACCTTC.

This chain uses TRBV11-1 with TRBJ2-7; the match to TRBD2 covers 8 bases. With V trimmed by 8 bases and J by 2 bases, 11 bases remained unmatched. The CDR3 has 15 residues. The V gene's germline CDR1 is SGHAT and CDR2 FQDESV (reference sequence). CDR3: CASSTGGEFTYEQYF. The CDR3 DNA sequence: TGTGCCAGCTCCACCGGGGGGGAGTTTACCTACGAGCAGTACTTC.

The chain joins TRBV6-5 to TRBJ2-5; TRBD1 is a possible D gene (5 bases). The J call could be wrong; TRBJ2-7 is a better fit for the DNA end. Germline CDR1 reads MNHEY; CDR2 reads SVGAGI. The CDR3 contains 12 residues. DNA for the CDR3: TGTGCCAGCAGTACCAGGGACTACGAGCAGTACTTC. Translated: CASSTRDYEQYF.

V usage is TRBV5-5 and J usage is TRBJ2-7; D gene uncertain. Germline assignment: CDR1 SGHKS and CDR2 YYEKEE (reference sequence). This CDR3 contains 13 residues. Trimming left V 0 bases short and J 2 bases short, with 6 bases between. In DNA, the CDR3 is TGTGCCAGCAGCTTGGGACGGGCCTACGAGCAGTACTTC. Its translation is CASSLGRAYEQYF.

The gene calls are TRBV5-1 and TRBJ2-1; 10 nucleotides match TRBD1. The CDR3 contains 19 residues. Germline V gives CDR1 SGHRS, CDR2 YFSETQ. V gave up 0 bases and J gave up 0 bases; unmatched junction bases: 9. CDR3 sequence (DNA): TGCGCCAGCAGCTTGGAGGGACAGGGGTTCTTCAGCTCCTACAATGAGCAGTTCTTC. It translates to CASSLEGQGFFSSYNEQFF.

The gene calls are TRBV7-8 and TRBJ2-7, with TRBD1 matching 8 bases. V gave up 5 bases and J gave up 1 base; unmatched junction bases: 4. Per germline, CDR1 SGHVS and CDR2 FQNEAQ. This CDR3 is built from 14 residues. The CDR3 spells CASSPGGSSYEQYF. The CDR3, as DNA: TGTGCCAGCAGCCCAGGGGGCTCATCCTACGAGCAGTACTTC.

The CDR3 sequence is CASTHSGRAGYNEQFF. The CDR3 nucleotides are TGTGCCAGCACCCATAGCGGGAGGGCGGGATACAATGAGCAGTTCTTC. The J gene is TRBJ2-1, the V gene TRBV28, with 11 bases aligning to TRBD2. CDR1 is MDHEN and CDR2 is SYDVKM in the germline V gene. V was pared by 7 bases and J by 4 bases, with 9 bases of the junction left unmatched. The CDR3 contains 16 residues.

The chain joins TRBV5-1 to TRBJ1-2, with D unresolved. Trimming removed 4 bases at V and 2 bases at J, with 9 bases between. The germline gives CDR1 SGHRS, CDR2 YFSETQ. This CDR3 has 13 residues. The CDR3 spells CASSERDNYGYTF. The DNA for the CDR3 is TGCGCCAGCAGCGAGCGAGACAACTATGGCTACACCTTC.

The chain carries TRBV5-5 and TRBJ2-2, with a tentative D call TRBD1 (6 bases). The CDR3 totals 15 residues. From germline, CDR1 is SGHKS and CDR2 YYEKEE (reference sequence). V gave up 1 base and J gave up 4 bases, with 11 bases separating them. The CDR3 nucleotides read TGTGCCAGCAGCTTGTGGACAGCACCCACCGGGGAGCTGTTTTTT. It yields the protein CASSLWTAPTGELFF.

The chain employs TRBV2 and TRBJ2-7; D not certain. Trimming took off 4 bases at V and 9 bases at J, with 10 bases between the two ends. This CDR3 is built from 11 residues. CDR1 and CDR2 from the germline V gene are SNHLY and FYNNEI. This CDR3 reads CASSVSEVQYF. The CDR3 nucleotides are TGTGCCAGCAGTGTAAGTGAGGTGCAGTACTTC.

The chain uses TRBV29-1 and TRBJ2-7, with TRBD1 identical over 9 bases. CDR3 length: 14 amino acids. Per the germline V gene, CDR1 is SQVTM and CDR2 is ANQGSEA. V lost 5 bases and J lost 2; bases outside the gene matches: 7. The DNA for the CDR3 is TGCAGCGTTTTACCGGGACAGGGAACCTACGAGCAGTACTTC. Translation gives CSVLPGQGTYEQYF.

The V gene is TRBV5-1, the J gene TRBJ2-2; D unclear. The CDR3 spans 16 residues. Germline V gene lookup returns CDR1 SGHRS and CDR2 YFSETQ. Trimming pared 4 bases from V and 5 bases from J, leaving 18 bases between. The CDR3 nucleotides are TGCGCCAGCAGCCCATTTAGCCCCGATGAGACCGGGGAGCTGTTTTTT. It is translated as CASSPFSPDETGELFF.

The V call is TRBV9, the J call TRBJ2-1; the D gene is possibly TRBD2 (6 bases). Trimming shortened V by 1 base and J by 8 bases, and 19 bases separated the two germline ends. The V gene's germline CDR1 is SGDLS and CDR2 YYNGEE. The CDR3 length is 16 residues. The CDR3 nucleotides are TGTGCCAGCAGCGTATCCCTTCTTAGTAGCGGTGATGAGCAGTTCTTC. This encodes CASSVSLLSSGDEQFF.

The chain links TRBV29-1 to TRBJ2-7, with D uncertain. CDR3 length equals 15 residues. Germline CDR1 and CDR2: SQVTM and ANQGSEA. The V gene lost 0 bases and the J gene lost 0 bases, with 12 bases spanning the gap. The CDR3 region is CSVEDHRGSSYEQYF. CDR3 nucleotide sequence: TGCAGCGTTGAAGATCATCGCGGCAGCTCCTACGAGCAGTACTTC.

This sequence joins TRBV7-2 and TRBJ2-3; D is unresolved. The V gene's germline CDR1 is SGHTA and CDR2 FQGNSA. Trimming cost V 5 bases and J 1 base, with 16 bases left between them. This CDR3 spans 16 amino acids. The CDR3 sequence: CASSEPSTARTDTQYF. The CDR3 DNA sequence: TGTGCCAGCAGCGAGCCGTCCACCGCGCGCACAGATACGCAGTATTTT.

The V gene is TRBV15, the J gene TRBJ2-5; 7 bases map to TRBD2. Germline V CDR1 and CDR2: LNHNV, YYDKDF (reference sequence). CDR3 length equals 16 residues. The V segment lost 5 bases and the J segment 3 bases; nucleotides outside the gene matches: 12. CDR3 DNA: TGTGCCACCAGCCCGGGGAGGGCGGGAGTTGAAGAGACCCAGTACTTC. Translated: CATSPGRAGVEETQYF.

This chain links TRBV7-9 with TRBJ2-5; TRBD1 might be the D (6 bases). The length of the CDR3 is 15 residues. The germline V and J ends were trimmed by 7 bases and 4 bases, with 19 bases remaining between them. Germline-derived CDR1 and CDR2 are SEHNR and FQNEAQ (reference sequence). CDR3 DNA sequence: TGTGCCAGCACGGCAGGGGTTATGAGTAGAGAGACCCAGTACTTC. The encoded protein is CASTAGVMSRETQYF.

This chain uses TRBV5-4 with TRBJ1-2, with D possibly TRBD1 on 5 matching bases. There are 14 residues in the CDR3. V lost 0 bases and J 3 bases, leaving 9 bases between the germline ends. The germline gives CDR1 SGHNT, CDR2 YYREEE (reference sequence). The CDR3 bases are TGTGCCAGCAGCTTGGGCGGGGACTACTATGGCTACACCTTC. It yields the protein CASSLGGDYYGYTF.

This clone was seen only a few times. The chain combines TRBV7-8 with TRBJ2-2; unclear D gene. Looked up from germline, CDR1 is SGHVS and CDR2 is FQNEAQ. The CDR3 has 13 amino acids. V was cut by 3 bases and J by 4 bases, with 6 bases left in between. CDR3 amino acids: CASSLLSTGELFF. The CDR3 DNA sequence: TGTGCCAGCAGCTTGCTATCCACCGGGGAGCTGTTTTTT.

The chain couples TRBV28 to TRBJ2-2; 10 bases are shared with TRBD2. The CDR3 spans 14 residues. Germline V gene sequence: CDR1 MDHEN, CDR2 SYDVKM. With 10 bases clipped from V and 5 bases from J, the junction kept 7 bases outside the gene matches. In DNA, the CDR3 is TGTGCCACCCTAGCGGGAGCCTCAACCGGGGAGCTGTTTTTT. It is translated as CATLAGASTGELFF.

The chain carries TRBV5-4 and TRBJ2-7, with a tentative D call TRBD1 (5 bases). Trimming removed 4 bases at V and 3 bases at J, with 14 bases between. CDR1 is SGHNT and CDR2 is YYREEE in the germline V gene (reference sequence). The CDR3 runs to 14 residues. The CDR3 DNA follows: TGTGCCAGCAGCGCCCCTACAGGAGACTACGAGCAGTACTTC. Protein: CASSAPTGDYEQYF.